This T cell receptor beta chain appears in the sequencing data of a study of T-cell reconstitution after alpha-beta-depleted transplantation in children. General study points: Approximately two months post-transplant, alpha-beta T cells reportedly originated from several hundred expanded graft clones. There were some patients whose high TCRbeta diversity at day 60 came from surviving recipient T cells and thymic progenitors. Most T-cell counts and diversity one year after the transplant came from T cells that were newly produced.

Unique molecular identifiers were used in preparing the TCRbeta library. TCRdb re-called the PCR reads through MiXCR, storing one row per CDR3 protein. The sample includes about 98,000 distinct CDR3 sequences, around 22% seen only once; the top ten take over 20%. This clonotype was counted only a few times. Antigen specificity is unknown. The TCR sequence derives from a boy aged 2 to 9 with acute lymphoblastic leukemia, due to receive a stem cell transplant. The source material was PBMCs, sampled before TCRalphabeta/CD19-depleted stem cell transplant.

The CDR3 sequence is CASSSRKGSNEQFF. The CDR3 nucleotides read TGCGCCAGCAGCTCTAGAAAGGGGAGCAATGAGCAGTTCTTC. The V and J genes are TRBV5-1 and TRBJ2-1, with D tentatively TRBD1 or TRBD2 (5 bases each). The CDR3 has 14 residues. V lost 3 bases and J lost 6, with 13 bases in between. Germline V gene data show CDR1 as SGHRS and CDR2 as YFSETQ.